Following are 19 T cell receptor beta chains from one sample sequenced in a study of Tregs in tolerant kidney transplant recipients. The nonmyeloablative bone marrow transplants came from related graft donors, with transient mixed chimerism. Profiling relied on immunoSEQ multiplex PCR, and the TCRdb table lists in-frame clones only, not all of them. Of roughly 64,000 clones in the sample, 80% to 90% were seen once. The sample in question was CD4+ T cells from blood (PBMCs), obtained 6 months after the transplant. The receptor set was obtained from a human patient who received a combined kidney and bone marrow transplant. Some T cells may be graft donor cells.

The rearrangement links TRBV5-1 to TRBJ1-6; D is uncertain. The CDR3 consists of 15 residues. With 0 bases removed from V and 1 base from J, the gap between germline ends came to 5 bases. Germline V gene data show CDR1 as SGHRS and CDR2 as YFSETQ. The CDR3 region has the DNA TGCGCCAGCAGCTTGGGGCAATCCTATAATTCACCCCTCCACTTT. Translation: CASSLGQSYNSPLHF.

The CDR3 coding sequence is TGTGCCAGTAGTGGCCGGGACAGGGGGTACAATGAGCAGTTCTTC. The encoded protein is CASSGRDRGYNEQFF. This chain joins TRBV19 and TRBJ2-1; 11 bases line up with TRBD1. CDR3 length equals 15 residues. Germline CDR1 reads LNHDA; CDR2 reads SQIVND (reference sequence). V lost 5 bases to trimming and J lost 4 bases; unmatched junction nucleotides: 4.

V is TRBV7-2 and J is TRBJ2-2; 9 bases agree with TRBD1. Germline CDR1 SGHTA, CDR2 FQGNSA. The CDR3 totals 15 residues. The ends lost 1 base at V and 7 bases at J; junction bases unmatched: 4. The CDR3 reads CASSLVTGGFGELFF. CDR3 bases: TGTGCCAGCAGCTTAGTGACAGGGGGTTTCGGGGAGCTGTTTTTT.

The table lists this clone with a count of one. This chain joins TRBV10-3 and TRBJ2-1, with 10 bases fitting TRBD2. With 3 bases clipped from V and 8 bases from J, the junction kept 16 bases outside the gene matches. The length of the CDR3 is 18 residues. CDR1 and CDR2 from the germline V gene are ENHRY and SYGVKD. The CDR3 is CAISDKAGGPMTVDEQFF. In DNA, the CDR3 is TGTGCCATCAGTGATAAAGCGGGGGGGCCAATGACGGTTGATGAGCAGTTCTTC.

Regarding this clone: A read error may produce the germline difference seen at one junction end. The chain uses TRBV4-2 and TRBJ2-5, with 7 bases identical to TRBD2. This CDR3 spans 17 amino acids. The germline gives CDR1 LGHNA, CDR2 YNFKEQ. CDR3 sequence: CASSHSGPEAFQGTQYF. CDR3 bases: TGTGCCAGCAGCCATAGCGGGCCGGAGGCTTTTCAAGGGACCCAGTACTTC.

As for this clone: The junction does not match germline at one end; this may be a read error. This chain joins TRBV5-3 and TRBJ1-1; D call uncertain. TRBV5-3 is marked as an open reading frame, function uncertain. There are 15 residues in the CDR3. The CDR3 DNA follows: TGTGCCAAAAGCTTGGCCTCCCTCCCGAACACTGAAGCTTTCTTT. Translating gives CAKSLASLPNTEAFF.

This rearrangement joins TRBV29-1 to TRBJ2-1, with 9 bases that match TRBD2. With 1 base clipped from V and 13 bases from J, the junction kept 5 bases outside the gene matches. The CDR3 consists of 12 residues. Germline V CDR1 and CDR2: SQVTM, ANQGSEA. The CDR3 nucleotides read TGCAGCGTTGAAGTGACTAGCGGTTATCAGTTCTTC. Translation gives CSVEVTSGYQFF.

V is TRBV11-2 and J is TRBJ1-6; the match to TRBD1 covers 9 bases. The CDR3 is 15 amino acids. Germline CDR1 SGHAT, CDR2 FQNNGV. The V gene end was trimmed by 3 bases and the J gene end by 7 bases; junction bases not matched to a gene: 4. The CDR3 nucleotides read TGTGCCAGCAGCTTCACAGGGGGCATCAATTCACCCCTCCACTTT. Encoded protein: CASSFTGGINSPLHF.

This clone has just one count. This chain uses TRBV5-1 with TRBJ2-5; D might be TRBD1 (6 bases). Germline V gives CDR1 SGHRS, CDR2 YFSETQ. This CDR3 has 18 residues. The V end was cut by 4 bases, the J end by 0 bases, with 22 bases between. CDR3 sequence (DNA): TGCGCCAGCAGCGAACAACACGGGACACCCTCGTACCAAGAGACCCAGTACTTC. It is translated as CASSEQHGTPSYQETQYF.

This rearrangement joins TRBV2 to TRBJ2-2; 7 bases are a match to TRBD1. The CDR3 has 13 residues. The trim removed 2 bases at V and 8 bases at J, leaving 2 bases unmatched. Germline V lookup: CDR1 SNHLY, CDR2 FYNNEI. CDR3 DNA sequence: TGTGCCAGCAGTGAATCGGACAGGGGGGAGCTGTTTTTT. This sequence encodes CASSESDRGELFF.

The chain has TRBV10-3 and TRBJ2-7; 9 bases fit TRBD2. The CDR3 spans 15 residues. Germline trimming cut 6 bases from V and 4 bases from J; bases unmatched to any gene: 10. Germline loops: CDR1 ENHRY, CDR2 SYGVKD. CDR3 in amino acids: CAIRWTSDGSYEQYF. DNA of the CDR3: TGTGCCATCAGGTGGACTAGCGATGGATCATACGAGCAGTACTTC.

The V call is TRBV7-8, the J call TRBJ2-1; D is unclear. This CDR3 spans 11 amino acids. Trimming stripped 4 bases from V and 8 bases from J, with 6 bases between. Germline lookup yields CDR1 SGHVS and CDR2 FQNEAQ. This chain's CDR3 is CASSSRDEQFF. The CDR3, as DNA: TGTGCCAGCAGCTCCCGGGATGAGCAGTTCTTC.

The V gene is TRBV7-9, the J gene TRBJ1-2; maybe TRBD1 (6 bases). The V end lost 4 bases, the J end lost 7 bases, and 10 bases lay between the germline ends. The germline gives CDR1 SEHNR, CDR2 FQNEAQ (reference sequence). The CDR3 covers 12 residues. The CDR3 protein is CASSSRGGGYTF. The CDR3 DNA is TGTGCCAGCAGCTCAAGGGGGGGTGGCTACACCTTC.

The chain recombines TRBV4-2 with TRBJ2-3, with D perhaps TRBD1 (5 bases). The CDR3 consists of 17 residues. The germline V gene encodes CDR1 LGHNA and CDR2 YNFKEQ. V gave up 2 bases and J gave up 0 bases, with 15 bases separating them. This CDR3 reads CASSQNFGQPSTDTQYF. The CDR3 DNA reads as TGTGCCAGCAGCCAAAACTTCGGACAACCTAGCACAGATACGCAGTATTTT.

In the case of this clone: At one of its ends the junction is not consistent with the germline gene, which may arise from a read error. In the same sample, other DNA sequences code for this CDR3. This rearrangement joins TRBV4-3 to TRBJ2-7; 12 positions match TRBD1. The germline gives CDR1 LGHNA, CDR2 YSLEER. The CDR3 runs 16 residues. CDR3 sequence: CASSQAPGQGAYEQYF. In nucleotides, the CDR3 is TGCGCCAGCAGCCAGGCGCCGGGACAGGGGGCTTACGAGCAGTACTTT.

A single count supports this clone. CDR3 coding DNA: TGTGCCAGCAGCCCCGGTAGGACAGGGGGCGTCACCGGGGAGCTGTTTTTT. It specifies CASSPGRTGGVTGELFF. The chain is built from TRBV7-3 and TRBJ2-2; 11 bases agree with TRBD1. This CDR3 has 17 amino acids. V lost 5 bases and J lost 4; bases outside the gene matches: 9. The germline gives CDR1 SGHTA, CDR2 FQGTGA.

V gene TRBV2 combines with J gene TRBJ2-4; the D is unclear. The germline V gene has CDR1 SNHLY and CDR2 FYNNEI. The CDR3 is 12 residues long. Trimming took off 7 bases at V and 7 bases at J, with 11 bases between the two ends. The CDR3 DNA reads TGTGCCAGCAAAAAACTTGGTAACATTCAGTACTTC. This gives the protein CASKKLGNIQYF.

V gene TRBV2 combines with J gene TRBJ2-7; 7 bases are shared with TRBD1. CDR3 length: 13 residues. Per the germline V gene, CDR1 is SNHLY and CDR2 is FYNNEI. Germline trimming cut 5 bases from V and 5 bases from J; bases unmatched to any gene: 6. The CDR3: CASSHATGNEQYF. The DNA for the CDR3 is TGTGCCAGCAGTCATGCGACAGGGAACGAGCAGTACTTC.

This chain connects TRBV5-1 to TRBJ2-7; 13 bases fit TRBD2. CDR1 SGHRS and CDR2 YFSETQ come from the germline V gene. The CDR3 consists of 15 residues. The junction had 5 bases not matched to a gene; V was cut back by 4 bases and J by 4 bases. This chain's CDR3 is CASSPGLAGVYEQYF. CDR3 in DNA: TGCGCCAGCAGCCCCGGACTAGCGGGAGTTTACGAGCAGTACTTC.